Below, 25 T cell receptor beta chains from the same sample are listed, as sequenced in a study of vaccination and CD4 T cells after COVID-19. The study sequenced cultured CD4+ T cell DNA using the Oncomine TCR Beta short-read assay. TCRdb called the PCR reads again in MiXCR, with one record for every CDR3 protein. Of around 26,000 distinct CDR3 sequences listed, 50% to 75% were seen once; the top ten hold 4.5% to 5%. As to treatment: roughly ten-day PBMC culture with coronavirus spike peptide pools or control peptides (ViraFEST assay). These TCRs' antigens remain unknown. Input material: CD4+ T cells from blood, cultured in vitro. The receptor set was obtained from a human donor who had recovered from COVID-19.

The genes are TRBV20-1 and TRBJ2-7; TRBD2 matches at 8 bases. The CDR3 contains 15 residues. Germline lookup yields CDR1 DFQATT and CDR2 SNEGSKA (reference sequence). The trim removed 1 base at V and 5 bases at J, leaving 10 bases unmatched. CDR3 bases: TGCAGTGCTAGAGCCCGAAGCGGGAGTCTAAACGAGCAGTACTTC. This translates into CSARARSGSLNEQYF.

CDR3 protein: CRPTGESWNSPLHF. The CDR3 nucleotides read TGCAGACCTACAGGGGAAAGCTGGAATTCACCCCTCCACTTT. The rearrangement joins TRBV20-1 to TRBJ1-6, with 7 bases that match TRBD1. This CDR3 contains 14 residues. From germline, CDR1 is DFQATT and CDR2 SNEGSKA (reference sequence).

The chain uses TRBV6-5 and TRBJ1-1; D remains ambiguous. CDR3 length equals 15 residues. Germline CDR1 MNHEY, CDR2 SVGAGI. V shed 0 bases and J shed 7 bases, with 15 bases lying between them. CDR3 loop: CASSYSSLRRGEAFF. The CDR3 DNA reads as TGTGCCAGCAGTTACTCGAGCTTGCGCAGAGGTGAAGCTTTCTTT.

This clonotype was seen only once. CDR3 nucleotide sequence: TGTGCCATCAGTGAACGGGGACGCGGCGGAACTGAAGCTTTCTTT. It codes for CAISERGRGGTEAFF. The chain links TRBV10-3 to TRBJ1-1; tentative D call: TRBD1 (5 bases). Trimming removed 3 bases from V and 5 bases from J, with 16 bases in between. Germline V gene sequence: CDR1 ENHRY, CDR2 SYGVKD. The CDR3 contains 15 residues.

The chain combines TRBV7-8 with TRBJ1-2, with D possibly TRBD1 on 5 matching bases. This CDR3 has 14 residues. The germline V and J ends were trimmed by 5 bases and 4 bases, with 14 bases remaining between them. Per the germline V gene, CDR1 is SGHVS and CDR2 is FQNEAQ. In DNA, the CDR3 is TGTGCCAGCAGCCCAGGGACGTTCGGCTATGGCTACACCTTC. Amino acid sequence: CASSPGTFGYGYTF.

The CDR3 reads CASSLALGAGQETQYF. In DNA form, the CDR3 reads TGTGCCAGCAGCTTAGCCCTCGGGGCGGGACAAGAGACCCAGTACTTC. V gene TRBV7-2 combines with J gene TRBJ2-5, with D maybe TRBD2 (6 bases). The CDR3 extends over 16 amino acids. Germline CDR1 is SGHTA and CDR2 is FQGNSA. With 0 bases removed from V and 2 bases from J, the gap between germline ends came to 13 bases.

This clonotype was counted between two and nine times. The CDR3 is CASSILNQGNQPQHF. CDR3 DNA sequence: TGTGCCAGCAGTATCCTAAATCAGGGGAATCAGCCCCAGCATTTT. This chain links TRBV6-1 with TRBJ1-5, with TRBD1 as a possible D gene (6 bases). This CDR3 contains 15 residues. Germline V gives CDR1 MNHNS, CDR2 SASEGT. Trimming shortened V by 5 bases and J by 4 bases, and 15 bases separated the two germline ends.

This chain uses TRBV12-2 with TRBJ2-5; the DNA was not compared with TRBD2, the D call given in the table. TRBV12-2 is recorded as a pseudogene. This CDR3 region has 19 residues. The CDR3 DNA is TGTGCAAGTCGCCTTCAAGCGAGAGGTGGACTACCATACCAAGAGACCCAGTACTTC. Residues: CASRLQARGGLPYQETQYF.

The J gene is TRBJ2-7, the V gene TRBV24-1, with TRBD2 matching over 14 bases. This CDR3 region has 16 residues. V was clipped by 4 bases and J by 4 bases; unmatched bases: 5. Germline V lookup: CDR1 KGHDR, CDR2 SFDVKD. The CDR3 bases are TGTGCCACCAGTGACCCGACTAGCGGGAGGGCATACGAGCAGTACTTC. Translation: CATSDPTSGRAYEQYF.

The V call is TRBV9, the J call TRBJ2-5, with 15 bases identical to TRBD2. The CDR3 totals 16 residues. Germline lookup yields CDR1 SGDLS and CDR2 YYNGEE. With 3 bases clipped from V and 2 bases from J, the junction kept 2 bases outside the gene matches. The CDR3 coding sequence is TGTGCCAGCAGCGAGGGGACTAGCGGGGGGCAAGAGACCCAGTACTTC. This codes for CASSEGTSGGQETQYF.

This rearrangement joins TRBV19 to TRBJ2-5, with 10 bases aligning to TRBD1. From germline, CDR1 is LNHDA and CDR2 SQIVND (reference sequence). Losses at the gene ends were 3 bases for V and 4 bases for J; bases not matched to a gene: 8. The CDR3 is 16 residues long. The DNA of the CDR3 is TGTGCCAGTAGTATTCGACAGGGGGCTATAGGAGAGACCCAGTACTTC. Its protein is CASSIRQGAIGETQYF.

V and J are TRBV20-1 and TRBJ2-4; 9 bases fit TRBD2. CDR3 size: 17 residues. J was trimmed by 0 bases and V by 5 bases; bases with no gene match: 11. CDR1 and CDR2 (germline): DFQATT, SNEGSKA (reference sequence). CDR3 residues: CSAPGLAFQGAKNIQYF. In DNA, the CDR3 is TGCAGTGCTCCTGGACTAGCGTTTCAGGGAGCCAAAAACATTCAGTACTTC.

The count of this clonotype is one. The chain carries TRBV6-2 or TRBV6-3 and TRBJ1-3; D not certain. This CDR3 contains 15 residues. Germline assignment: CDR1 MNHEY and CDR2 SVGEGT. V was cut by 2 bases and J by 2 bases, with 10 bases left in between. The CDR3 DNA is TGTGCCAGCAGTTACCCAAAGGCGGCTGGAAACACCATATATTTT. This sequence encodes CASSYPKAAGNTIYF.

This rearrangement joins TRBV7-2 to TRBJ1-1; D is unclear. The CDR3 extends over 15 amino acids. The ends were cut back, 2 bases at V and 0 bases at J, with 10 bases in the middle. Germline values: CDR1 SGHTA, CDR2 FQGNSA. DNA of the CDR3: TGTGCCAGCAGCTTACCGGGAGGAGTGAACACTGAAGCTTTCTTT. It encodes CASSLPGGVNTEAFF. The full variable domain, completed using reference TRBV7-2 and TRBJ1-1, is GAGVSQSPSNKVTEKGKDVELRCDPISGHTALYWYRQSLGQGLEFLIYFQGNSAPDKSGLPSDRFSAERTGGSVSTLTIQRTQQEDSAVYLCASSLPGGVNTEAFFGQGTRLTVV.

The chain uses TRBV6-1 and TRBJ2-5, with D hard to call. The CDR3 is made up of 12 amino acids. CDR1 and CDR2 from the germline V gene are MNHNS and SASEGT. Trimming stripped 5 bases from V and 2 bases from J, with 6 bases between. CDR3 residues: CASSRVQETQYF. The CDR3 DNA reads as TGTGCCAGCAGTAGGGTACAAGAGACCCAGTACTTC.

The chain uses TRBV6-5 and TRBJ2-3, with TRBD1 matching over 8 bases. V was pared by 1 base and J by 2 bases, with 5 bases of the junction left unmatched. Germline lookup yields CDR1 MNHEY and CDR2 SVGAGI. The CDR3 contains 16 residues. The CDR3 DNA reads TGTGCCAGCAGTTACTATGGGGACAGGCCCACAGATACGCAGTATTTT. Translating gives CASSYYGDRPTDTQYF.

This clonotype was picked up a small number of times. The rearrangement uses TRBV4-3 and TRBJ1-5; 7 nucleotides line up with TRBD1. Unmatched junction bases numbered 6, after V lost 0 bases and J lost 7 bases. Germline V gene sequence: CDR1 LGHNA, CDR2 YSLEER. This CDR3 is built from 15 residues. This chain's CDR3 is CASSQEYTGVQPQHF. DNA of the CDR3: TGCGCCAGCAGCCAAGAATACACAGGGGTACAGCCCCAGCATTTT.

J is TRBJ2-5 and V is TRBV7-2; no definite D call. The CDR3 contains 13 residues. Germline V gene sequence: CDR1 SGHTA, CDR2 FQGNSA. V was shortened by 5 bases and J by 2 bases, with 9 bases between the two germline ends. The CDR3 nucleotides read TGTGCCAGCAGCCCCCCGGCACAAGAGACCCAGTACTTC. Protein product: CASSPPAQETQYF.

The chain uses TRBV20-1 and TRBJ1-5; D may be TRBD1 (5 bases). The germline V gene encodes CDR1 DFQATT and CDR2 SNEGSKA (reference sequence). V gave up 5 bases and J gave up 0 bases, with 8 bases separating them. The CDR3 is made up of 13 amino acids. CDR3 residues: CSAPGSSNQPQHF. The DNA of the CDR3 is TGCAGTGCTCCAGGGTCTAGCAATCAGCCCCAGCATTTT.

The genes are TRBV27 and TRBJ2-3; no firm D call. V dropped 1 base and J dropped 6 bases, with 11 bases sitting between them. Germline V gene data show CDR1 as MNHEY and CDR2 as SMNVEV (reference sequence). The CDR3 loop spans 14 amino acids. CDR3 sequence: CASSLWVGVDTQYF. The CDR3 DNA sequence: TGTGCCAGCAGTTTATGGGTCGGCGTCGATACGCAGTATTTT.

The table lists this clonotype with a count of one. This CDR3 is CATSRGQRRRELSYNEQFF. Written as DNA, the CDR3 is TGTGCCACCAGCAGAGGACAAAGGAGGCGGGAATTGTCCTACAATGAGCAGTTCTTC. The rearrangement joins TRBV15 to TRBJ2-1, with a tentative D call TRBD2 (6 bases). Trimming cost V 1 base and J 1 base, with 20 bases left between them. Germline CDR1 is LNHNV and CDR2 is YYDKDF (reference sequence). The CDR3 covers 19 residues.

The gene calls are TRBV28 and TRBJ1-5; 7 bases align to TRBD1. The germline CDR1 and CDR2 sequences are MDHEN and SYDVKM. The V segment lost 10 bases and the J segment 2 bases; nucleotides outside the gene matches: 14. The length of the CDR3 is 16 residues. The CDR3 sequence is CATKPGNRGRNQPQHF. The CDR3 DNA reads as TGTGCCACCAAGCCGGGAAACAGGGGTCGCAATCAGCCCCAGCATTTT.

This clonotype was detected only a few times. This rearrangement joins TRBV10-3 to TRBJ2-1; 12 bases match TRBD2. V was clipped by 8 bases and J by 4 bases; unmatched bases: 6. Germline V CDR1 and CDR2: ENHRY, SYGVKD. The CDR3 length is 15 residues. The CDR3 bases are TGTGCCATCGGCACAACTAGCGGGAGGTACAATGAGCAGTTCTTC. Translating gives CAIGTTSGRYNEQFF.

This clonotype was counted between two and nine times. This chain joins TRBV20-1 and TRBJ2-5, with 10 nucleotides matching TRBD1. V lost 6 bases and J lost 5; bases outside the gene matches: 6. This CDR3 has 13 amino acids. Germline V CDR1 and CDR2: DFQATT, SNEGSKA (reference sequence). CDR3 in amino acids: CSAKTGGVETQYF. The CDR3, as DNA: TGCAGTGCAAAGACAGGGGGCGTGGAGACCCAGTACTTC.

V usage is TRBV6-4 and J usage is TRBJ2-3, with 8 bases fitting TRBD1. The CDR3 has 14 amino acids. The V and J ends lost 8 bases and 3 bases, in that order; junction bases with no gene match: 7. From germline, CDR1 is MRHNA and CDR2 SNTAGT. The CDR3 DNA sequence: TGTGCCAGCTCTCAGGGGGCTTGGACAGATACGCAGTATTTT. The encoded protein is CASSQGAWTDTQYF.